This passage covers 21 T cell receptor beta chains from one sample sequenced in a study of early T cells in non-severe SARS-CoV-2 infection. TCRdb reanalysed the 5' RACE reads using MiXCR and keeps one entry per CDR3 protein. The sample consists of under 90,000 distinct CDR3 sequences, 13% of them appearing once. The sample taken for sequencing was whole blood. These receptor sequences come from an adult who was a healthcare worker with PCR-confirmed SARS-CoV-2 infection or an uninfected control (not recorded which).

In this sample, this clonotype turned up many times. The V gene is TRBV4-1, the J gene TRBJ2-7; 7 bases align to TRBD2. Losses at the gene ends were 1 base for V and 0 bases for J; bases not matched to a gene: 9. CDR3 size: 17 residues. The germline V gene encodes CDR1 MGHRA and CDR2 YSYEKL. This chain's CDR3 is CASSQGPTSVSSYEQYF. In nucleotides, the CDR3 is TGCGCCAGCAGCCAAGGGCCCACTAGCGTGAGCTCCTACGAGCAGTACTTC.

The chain carries TRBV27 and TRBJ1-4, with D perhaps matching TRBD1 (5 bases). This CDR3 is built from 14 residues. CDR1 is MNHEY and CDR2 is SMNVEV in the germline V gene (reference sequence). V lost 4 bases and J 4 bases, leaving 10 bases between the germline ends. The CDR3 spells CASSSGRNNEKLFF. The CDR3 DNA is TGTGCCAGCAGTTCGGGACGGAATAATGAAAAACTGTTTTTT.

At least ten counts were recorded for this clonotype. This chain links TRBV7-2 with TRBJ2-5; 7 nucleotides align to TRBD2. Germline CDR1 is SGHTA and CDR2 is FQGNSA. The CDR3 runs to 13 residues. Trimming took 5 bases from V and 5 from J; bases not matched to a gene: 5. The CDR3 here is CASSPLAYETQYF. The CDR3 DNA follows: TGTGCCAGCAGCCCACTAGCGTATGAGACCCAGTACTTC.

In its sample, this clonotype was seen a few times. The chain combines TRBV28 with TRBJ1-1, with unresolved D. The CDR3 has 12 residues. Germline lookup yields CDR1 MDHEN and CDR2 SYDVKM. With 6 bases removed from V and 4 bases from J, the gap between germline ends came to 9 bases. The CDR3 bases are TGTGCCAGCAGATTAGGCCCCACTGAAGCTTTCTTT. Amino acid sequence: CASRLGPTEAFF.

The CDR3, as DNA: TGCAGTGCTAGAGATCCCGGTAACTCTGGAAACACCATATATTTT. This encodes CSARDPGNSGNTIYF. This rearrangement joins TRBV20-1 to TRBJ1-3; D not resolved. Germline V gives CDR1 DFQATT, CDR2 SNEGSKA (reference sequence). The CDR3 is made up of 15 amino acids. V shed 0 bases and J shed 0 bases, with 9 bases lying between them.

The gene calls are TRBV20-1 and TRBJ2-7; D perhaps matches TRBD2 (6 bases). Trimming pared 0 bases from V and 8 bases from J, leaving 20 bases between. The germline V gene encodes CDR1 DFQATT and CDR2 SNEGSKA (reference sequence). This CDR3 has 15 residues. The CDR3 sequence: CSARDPGLEFGKQYF. CDR3 in DNA: TGCAGTGCTAGAGATCCGGGACTTGAATTTGGGAAGCAGTACTTC.

The sample holds a few counts of this clonotype. This chain links TRBV7-3 with TRBJ2-5; D might be TRBD2 (5 bases). CDR3 length equals 15 residues. Looked up from germline, CDR1 is SGHTA and CDR2 is FQGTGA. With 5 bases removed from V and 2 bases from J, the gap between germline ends came to 15 bases. The CDR3 spells CASSPNEGSQETQYF. In DNA, the CDR3 is TGTGCCAGCAGCCCAAATGAGGGCAGTCAAGAGACCCAGTACTTC.

This clonotype was picked up a small number of times. V gene TRBV6-5 combines with J gene TRBJ1-6; D not resolved. This CDR3 contains 15 residues. Deletions cut 2 bases from V and 0 bases from J, with 5 bases between. CDR1 MNHEY and CDR2 SVGAGI come from the germline V gene. For the CDR3, the DNA is TGTGCCAGCAGTTACGAAAGCTCCTATAATTCACCCCTCCACTTT. Amino acid sequence: CASSYESSYNSPLHF.

This clonotype was recorded at least ten times. The chain couples TRBV6-1 to TRBJ2-7, with 9 bases identical to TRBD1. Germline-derived CDR1 and CDR2 are MNHNS and SASEGT. The CDR3 loop spans 13 amino acids. V was clipped by 6 bases and J by 5 bases; unmatched bases: 5. The CDR3, as DNA: TGTGCCAGCAGCAGACAGGGGGTAGACGAGCAGTACTTC. Protein product: CASSRQGVDEQYF.

This chain uses TRBV24-1 with TRBJ2-1; D may be TRBD1 (6 bases). Germline CDR1 and CDR2: KGHDR and SFDVKD. V shed 3 bases and J shed 2 bases, with 13 bases lying between them. The length of the CDR3 is 16 residues. CDR3 amino acids: CATSDITGRAYNEQFF. DNA of the CDR3: TGTGCCACCAGTGATATTACAGGGAGAGCCTACAATGAGCAGTTCTTC.

This clonotype turned up a few times. The V call is TRBV5-1, the J call TRBJ2-1; weak D call: TRBD1 (6 bases). V lost 0 bases, J lost 3 bases, and 10 bases lay in between. Per germline, CDR1 SGHRS and CDR2 YFSETQ. The CDR3 contains 15 residues. Here the CDR3 reads CASSLGQADYNEQFF. In DNA, the CDR3 is TGCGCCAGCAGCTTGGGACAGGCCGACTACAATGAGCAGTTCTTC.

A few counts support this clonotype. The chain carries TRBV29-1 and TRBJ2-2; TRBD1 agrees at 9 bases. The CDR3 sequence is 16 residues long. Trimming at V came to 5 bases and at J to 6 bases, leaving 13 bases not matched to a gene. From germline, CDR1 is SQVTM and CDR2 ANQGSEA. DNA of the CDR3: TGCAGCGTTAAACCGCCGGGACAGGGTTTTTCCGGGGAGCTGTTTTTT. Its protein product is CSVKPPGQGFSGELFF.

This chain uses TRBV5-1 with TRBJ2-5, with unresolved D. This CDR3 contains 12 residues. V lost 0 bases and J lost 5, with 5 bases in between. Germline values: CDR1 SGHRS, CDR2 YFSETQ. The CDR3 loop is CASSLDLETQYF. The CDR3 DNA reads as TGCGCCAGCAGCTTGGATTTGGAGACCCAGTACTTC.

This clonotype showed up just a few times. The genes are TRBV3-1 and TRBJ2-7; D remains ambiguous. The germline gives CDR1 LGHDT, CDR2 YNNKEL (reference sequence). The V end was cut by 4 bases, the J end by 2 bases, with 6 bases between. The CDR3 spans 12 residues. In DNA, the CDR3 is TGTGCCAGCAGCCGAGAACCCTACGAGCAGTACTTC. It encodes CASSREPYEQYF.

Only a few counts were recorded for this clonotype. J is TRBJ1-4 and V is TRBV2, with D uncertain. This CDR3 spans 11 amino acids. V lost 6 bases to trimming and J lost 4 bases, with 3 bases between them. Looked up from germline, CDR1 is SNHLY and CDR2 is FYNNEI. The CDR3 DNA follows: TGTGCCAGCAGCCTTAATGAAAAACTGTTTTTT. Amino acids: CASSLNEKLFF.

Only a few counts were recorded for this clonotype. The V call is TRBV6-1, the J call TRBJ2-1, with 7 bases matching TRBD1. The germline CDR1 and CDR2 sequences are MNHNS and SASEGT. V lost 7 bases to trimming and J lost 0 bases; unmatched junction nucleotides: 6. The CDR3 covers 15 residues. The CDR3 bases are TGTGCCAGCACTCGAGACAGGGCCTCCTACAATGAGCAGTTCTTC. Translation gives CASTRDRASYNEQFF.

The chain has TRBV7-9 and TRBJ2-3, with unresolved D. Germline values: CDR1 SEHNR, CDR2 FQNEAQ (reference sequence). The V and J ends lost 5 bases and 2 bases respectively, with 17 bases between them. This CDR3 is built from 16 residues. The CDR3 loop is CASSQIRSLSTDTQYF. CDR3 DNA sequence: TGTGCCAGCAGCCAAATACGGAGTCTATCCACAGATACGCAGTATTTT. The full variable domain, its missing parts supplied by reference TRBV7-9 and TRBJ2-3, is DTGVSQNPRHKITKRGQNVTFRCDPISEHNRLYWYRQTLGQGPEFLTYFQNEAQLEKSRLLSDRFSAERPKGSFSTLEIQRTEQGDSAMYLCASSQIRSLSTDTQYFGPGTRLTVL.

V is TRBV28 and J is TRBJ2-7, with 7 bases matching TRBD1. From germline, CDR1 is MDHEN and CDR2 SYDVKM. The length of the CDR3 is 14 residues. V was clipped by 2 bases and J by 5 bases; unmatched bases: 6. CDR3 DNA: TGTGCCAGCAGTTTAAACAGGGGCATCCACGAGCAGTACTTC. It encodes CASSLNRGIHEQYF.

This sequence joins TRBV5-6 and TRBJ2-7; tentative D call: TRBD2 (6 bases). Trimming removed 4 bases at V and 1 base at J, with 15 bases between. This CDR3 contains 15 residues. CDR1 and CDR2 from the germline V gene are SGHDT and YYEEEE. CDR3 coding DNA: TGTGCCAGCAGCCATGGTTCGGCGGGATCCTACGAGCAGTACTTC. Translated: CASSHGSAGSYEQYF.

This clonotype was picked up many times. J is TRBJ1-1 and V is TRBV29-1; TRBD1 matches at 8 bases. The CDR3 runs to 15 residues. Germline V CDR1 and CDR2: SQVTM, ANQGSEA. Losses at the gene ends were 1 base for V and 5 bases for J; bases not matched to a gene: 9. The CDR3 spells CSVEGGTGGGTEAFF. The CDR3 DNA sequence: TGCAGCGTTGAAGGAGGGACAGGAGGTGGGACTGAAGCTTTCTTT. Combining the CDR3 with reference TRBV29-1 and TRBJ1-1 gives the whole variable domain SAVISQKPSRDICQRGTSLTIQCQVDSQVTMMFWYRQQPGQSLTLIATANQGSEATYESGFVIDKFPISRPNLTFSTLTVSNMSPEDSSIYLCSVEGGTGGGTEAFFGQGTRLTVV.

This clonotype was recorded many times. J is TRBJ2-2 and V is TRBV7-8; D ambiguous. V lost 3 bases and J 4 bases, leaving 12 bases between the germline ends. The CDR3 covers 15 residues. Germline V CDR1 and CDR2: SGHVS, FQNEAQ. As DNA, the CDR3 is TGTGCCAGCAGCTTCACAGAGCCCCTCACCGGGGAGCTGTTTTTT. This encodes CASSFTEPLTGELFF.